This paragraph reports one TCR beta chain. The sample comes from a study of T cell responses to AZD1222 COVID-19 vaccine. TCRdb's copy holds only in-frame clones and misses some; the assay was immunoSEQ multiplex PCR. This table has approximately 300,000 clones, approximately 94% appearing once. V dropped 4 bases and J dropped 1 base, with 10 bases sitting between them. Per the germline V gene, CDR1 is MNHEY and CDR2 is SVGAGI. This CDR3 region has 14 residues. This TCR came from an adult who received the AZD1222 COVID-19 vaccine. Sequencing used peripheral blood, obtained 28 days after the second AZD1222 dose. The chain couples TRBV6-5 to TRBJ1-1; no clear D. CDR3 sequence: CASSSSGKNTEAFF. DNA for the CDR3: TGTGCCAGCAGTTCGTCCGGGAAGAACACTGAAGCTTTCTTT.